Presented here are 15 T cell receptor beta chains from one specimen sequenced in a study of long-term antiretroviral therapy in people with HIV. At survey level, the immunoSEQ assay was run in its v3.0 version. Sequenced by immunoSEQ multiplex PCR; TCRdb stores in-frame clones only, minus some. The sample lists 8,000 to 10,000 clones, 84% occurring once. The sample here was unsorted PBMCs, taken 0.3 years before starting antiretroviral therapy. The origin of the receptors is a young man with HIV.

The V gene is TRBV5-1, the J gene TRBJ2-1; 7 bases are a match to TRBD1. The CDR3 has 15 residues. Unmatched junction bases numbered 0, after V lost 0 bases and J lost 0 bases. Germline V lookup: CDR1 SGHRS, CDR2 YFSETQ. CDR3 in amino acids: CASSLGDSSYNEQFF. The DNA of the CDR3 is TGCGCCAGCAGCTTGGGGGACAGCTCCTACAATGAGCAGTTCTTC.

CDR3 nucleotides: TGTGCCAGCAGCTTGGGGGCCAAGGATGAAAAACTGTTTTTT. Its translation: CASSLGAKDEKLFF. The rearrangement joins TRBV5-4 to TRBJ1-4; D ambiguous. Germline V lookup: CDR1 SGHNT, CDR2 YYREEE (reference sequence). This CDR3 contains 14 residues. V shed 0 bases and J shed 6 bases, with 9 bases lying between them. The complete variable domain, with remaining parts taken from reference TRBV5-4 and TRBJ1-4, reads ETGVTQSPTHLIKTRGQQVTLRCSSQSGHNTVSWYQQALGQGPQFIFQYYREEENGRGNFPPRFSGLQFPNYSSELNVNALELDDSALYLCASSLGAKDEKLFFGSGTQLSVL.

The J gene is TRBJ1-2, the V gene TRBV7-8, with a weak D call TRBD1 (6 bases). CDR3 length equals 15 residues. The germline gives CDR1 SGHVS, CDR2 FQNEAQ. Trimming took 2 bases from V and 4 from J, leaving 14 bases between them. The chain's CDR3 is CASSLLGGSSYGYTF. The CDR3 DNA follows: TGTGCCAGCAGCTTATTAGGGGGGTCAAGCTATGGCTACACCTTC.

This clone was seen a single time. This chain joins TRBV7-9 and TRBJ2-1, with 10 bases lining up with TRBD2. This CDR3 comprises 16 residues. Germline V gene lookup returns CDR1 SEHNR and CDR2 FQNEAQ (reference sequence). J gave up 4 bases and V 2 bases, and 5 bases lay outside the gene matches. CDR3 nucleotides: TGTGCCAGCAGCTTATCTAGCGGGAGATCTTACAATGAGCAGTTCTTC. Its translation: CASSLSSGRSYNEQFF.

The chain links TRBV4-3 to TRBJ2-7; no definite D call. Trimming pared 4 bases from V and 6 bases from J, leaving 16 bases between. In germline, CDR1 is LGHNA, CDR2 YSLEER. The CDR3 consists of 14 residues. CDR3 residues: CASSLKLVSAEQYF. Written as DNA, the CDR3 is TGCGCCAGCAGCCTAAAGCTAGTGTCGGCCGAGCAGTACTTC.

This clone showed up just once. One end of the junction is discordant with germline, which a read error may explain. The chain carries TRBV11-3 and TRBJ2-7, with TRBD1 identical over 7 bases. Germline values: CDR1 SGHNT, CDR2 YENEEA. The CDR3 is made up of 13 amino acids. The CDR3 DNA sequence: TGTGCCAGCAGCCTAGACAGGGACTACGAGCAGTACTTC. Its translation: CASSLDRDYEQYF.

This clone is judged medium-sized (0.01 to 0.1%). This chain's CDR3 is CASSLGTGEEGEKLFF. The CDR3 DNA reads as TGTGCCAGCAGCCTCGGGACAGGGGAAGAGGGTGAAAAACTGTTTTTT. This chain joins TRBV7-9 and TRBJ1-4, with TRBD1 identical over 10 bases. The V segment lost 5 bases and the J segment 7 bases; nucleotides outside the gene matches: 10. From germline, CDR1 is SEHNR and CDR2 FQNEAQ (reference sequence). CDR3 length: 16 residues.

CDR3 nucleotides: TGTGCCAGCAGCTTGACCCCCACTTCGGGTTCGAGCACTGAAGCTTTCTTT. Its translation: CASSLTPTSGSSTEAFF. J is TRBJ1-1 and V is TRBV5-4, with D unclear. This CDR3 region has 17 residues. Germline values: CDR1 SGHNT, CDR2 YYREEE (reference sequence). With 1 base removed from V and 4 bases from J, the gap between germline ends came to 20 bases.

J is TRBJ2-7 and V is TRBV11-3, with D possibly called TRBD1 or TRBD2 (5 bases each). Trimming took 3 bases from V and 5 from J, leaving 14 bases between them. Germline CDR1 SGHNT, CDR2 YENEEA. CDR3 length: 14 residues. The CDR3 protein is CASSFGGDLDEQYF. The CDR3 DNA reads as TGTGCCAGCAGCTTCGGTGGGGACCTAGACGAGCAGTACTTC.

The V and J genes are TRBV19 and TRBJ1-1, with 7 bases that match TRBD1. CDR1 and CDR2 from the germline V gene are LNHDA and SQIVND (reference sequence). Losses at the gene ends were 7 bases for V and 4 bases for J; bases not matched to a gene: 6. The CDR3 totals 13 residues. CDR3 bases: TGTGCCAGTATGGGACAGCCCGGCACTGAAGCTTTCTTT. Its protein product is CASMGQPGTEAFF. Full variable domain (rest looked up from reference TRBV19 and TRBJ1-1): DGGITQSPKYLFRKEGQNVTLSCEQNLNHDAMYWYRQDPGQGLRLIYYSQIVNDFQKGDIAEGYSVSREKKESFPLTVTSAQKNPTAFYLCASMGQPGTEAFFGQGTRLTVV.

This chain connects TRBV19 to TRBJ2-3; 7 nucleotides match TRBD2. The V and J ends lost 4 bases and 0 bases, in that order; junction bases with no gene match: 4. This CDR3 contains 15 residues. CDR1 is LNHDA and CDR2 is SQIVND in the germline V gene (reference sequence). DNA for the CDR3: TGTGCCAGTAGTAGCGGGGGTTATAGCACAGATACGCAGTATTTT. Amino acid sequence: CASSSGGYSTDTQYF.

This chain connects TRBV7-5 to TRBJ2-7; the D call TRBD1 from the table was never checked on the DNA. TRBV7-5 is shown as a pseudogene. The CDR3 spans 12 residues. In DNA form, the CDR3 reads TGTGTCAGGAGGACAGCATCCTACGAGCAGTACTTC. Residues: CVRRTASYEQYF.

The J gene is TRBJ2-3, the V gene TRBV5-1; 7 bases align to TRBD2. The germline V gene encodes CDR1 SGHRS and CDR2 YFSETQ. The ends lost 3 bases at V and 5 bases at J; junction bases unmatched: 12. This CDR3 region has 16 residues. The CDR3: CASSSNGAGAGDTQYF. The CDR3 nucleotides are TGCGCCAGCAGCTCCAACGGGGCGGGAGCGGGAGATACGCAGTATTTT.

Only one count was recorded for this clone. The genes are TRBV4-3 and TRBJ2-3; D gene ambiguous. In germline, CDR1 is LGHNA, CDR2 YSLEER. V was pared by 0 bases and J by 0 bases, with 7 bases between. The CDR3 has 15 amino acids. The CDR3 loop is CASSQDPASTDTQYF. The CDR3 region has the DNA TGCGCCAGCAGCCAAGACCCAGCTAGCACAGATACGCAGTATTTT.

This clone appeared a few times. V usage is TRBV18 and J usage is TRBJ1-6; D is unresolved. V lost 3 bases and J 7 bases, leaving 16 bases between the germline ends. The length of the CDR3 is 16 residues. CDR1 and CDR2 from the germline V gene are KGHSH and LQKENI. The CDR3 DNA reads as TGTGCCAGCTCACCTTCACTCCTAGACACGAATTCACCCCTCCACTTT. Translated, it gives CASSPSLLDTNSPLHF.